The clone carrying this T cell receptor beta chain was picked up a small number of times. Nominally healthy donors were sampled, though unrecorded immune exposures were likely. The source of the sample is a study of cytomegalovirus exposure and HLA in healthy donors. J gave up 6 bases and V 0 bases, and 9 bases lay outside the gene matches. The CDR3 contains 15 residues. Germline assignment: CDR1 SGHKS and CDR2 YYEKEE (reference sequence). The PCR used 60 Vbeta and 13 Jbeta primers. Some clones are missing from TCRdb's copy, which holds only in-frame ones; the method was immunoSEQ multiplex PCR. Seen here are about 82,000 clones, approximately 70% observed once, and the top ten hold 8% to 10%.

The sequenced material came from PBMCs. The chain carries TRBV5-5 and TRBJ2-7; 7 bases align to TRBD1. The receptor comes from a man in his 60s in good health and CMV-seronegative. The CDR3 loop is CASSLVRQGISEQYF. CDR3 nucleotide sequence: TGTGCCAGCAGCTTGGTGAGACAGGGTATATCCGAGCAGTACTTC.